This T cell receptor (beta chain) emerged from a study of resident and recirculating memory T cells in vitiligo. Study overall: Shave-biopsy epidermis from lesional and nonlesional skin was sequenced alongside PBMCs.

Libraries were prepared by immunoSEQ multiplex PCR; TCRdb keeps only in-frame clonotypes and omits some of them. The data hold tens of thousands of clones, with about 90% observed a single time. Germline CDR1 and CDR2: MGHRA and YSYEKL. CDR3 size: 15 residues. V shed 0 bases, J shed 5 bases, and the junction held 5 bases outside the gene matches. The TCR comes from a male donor with vitiligo. The chain combines TRBV4-1 with TRBJ2-5, with 8 bases lining up with TRBD2. Sequenced sample: blood. CDR3 nucleotide sequence: TGCGCCAGCAGCCAAGATCGGGGGGGGAGTGAGACCCAGTACTTC. Residues: CASSQDRGGSETQYF.